This T cell receptor (beta chain) comes out of a study of T cell responses to AZD1222 COVID-19 vaccine. The ends were cut back, 4 bases at V and 0 bases at J, with 7 bases in the middle. Germline V gene sequence: CDR1 SGHTS, CDR2 YDEGEE. The CDR3 runs 14 residues. Sequenced by immunoSEQ multiplex PCR; TCRdb stores in-frame clones only, minus some. The sample has 85,000 to 130,000 clones, approximately 86% seen once; the top ten hold 3% to 3.5%. As to this clone: Its antigen is still unknown.

Study-wide results and limits: When two AZD1222 doses had been given, Spike-specific TCR breadth and depth rose. White British donors predominated, females outnumbered males, and clonal diversity was possibly underestimated. Among those given AZD1222, only 6 or 7 were seropositive at baseline. Repertoires were collected only later (after the peak T cell response had occurred).

This sequence originates from an adult who received the MenACWY meningococcal vaccine as a control. The chain combines TRBV5-8 with TRBJ1-4, with unresolved D. Specimen: peripheral blood, collected 28 days after the second dose of the MenACWY control vaccine. The DNA of the CDR3 is TGTGCCAGCAGCGACCATACAACTAATGAAAAACTGTTTTTT. Its translation: CASSDHTTNEKLFF. The full variable domain, completed using reference TRBV5-8 and TRBJ1-4, is EAGVTQSPTHLIKTRGQQATLRCSPISGHTSVYWYQQALGLGLQFLLWYDEGEERNRGNFPPRFSGRQFPNYSSELNVNALELEDSALYLCASSDHTTNEKLFFGSGTQLSVL.